This T cell receptor beta chain is from a study of T cells in Graves' hyperthyroidism and ophthalmopathy. Criteria for exclusion of patients were uncontrolled infection, other autoimmune disease, pregnancy or lactation. This clonotype was detected a few times. RNA transcripts provided the source from which TCR beta CDR3 regions were amplified. Initially, a first-round RT-PCR of the TCR CDR3 employed the HTBI primer set. MiXCR, applied by TCRdb to the multiplex PCR reads, yields one record per CDR3 protein. The sample includes 550,000 to 700,000 distinct CDR3 sequences, 35% to 55% of them seen just once. J lost 5 bases, V lost 4 bases, and 5 bases had no gene match. There are 12 residues in the CDR3. Germline V gene data show CDR1 as SQVTM and CDR2 as ANQGSEA.

The sample consisted of peripheral blood or thyroid tissue (not recorded which). The receptor comes from an adult woman with Graves' disease, either hyperthyroidism or ophthalmopathy (not recorded which). The chain recombines TRBV29-1 with TRBJ2-7; 7 bases line up with TRBD1. CDR3 residues: CSVAQGVHEQYF. The CDR3 region has the DNA TGCAGCGTTGCTCAGGGGGTCCACGAGCAGTACTTC.